This T cell receptor beta chain appears in the sequencing data of a study of cytomegalovirus exposure and HLA in healthy donors. Study-level findings and limits: A list of 150 to 200 TCR beta chains associated with cytomegalovirus was given. The tendency of first-cohort TCR clusters to co-occur in the 120 or so validation repertoires emerged from a later analysis.

The germline V and J ends were trimmed by 10 bases and 0 bases, with 13 bases remaining between them. CDR3 length: 14 residues. Germline V gene sequence: CDR1 WNHNN, CDR2 SYGVQD (reference sequence). The protocol was immunoSEQ multiplex PCR, while the TCRdb copy is restricted to in-frame clones and leaves out a portion. Of 100,000 or so clones listed, 70% to 90% were seen once; the top ten hold about 4%. As for this clone: The antigen is undetermined.

The specimen sequenced was PBMCs. This rearrangement joins TRBV10-1 to TRBJ2-1; D is undetermined. This clonotype originated in a woman under 40 in good health and CMV-seronegative. The CDR3 is CATVRFSSYNEQFF. The CDR3 DNA is TGCGCCACTGTTCGGTTTAGCTCCTACAATGAGCAGTTCTTC.